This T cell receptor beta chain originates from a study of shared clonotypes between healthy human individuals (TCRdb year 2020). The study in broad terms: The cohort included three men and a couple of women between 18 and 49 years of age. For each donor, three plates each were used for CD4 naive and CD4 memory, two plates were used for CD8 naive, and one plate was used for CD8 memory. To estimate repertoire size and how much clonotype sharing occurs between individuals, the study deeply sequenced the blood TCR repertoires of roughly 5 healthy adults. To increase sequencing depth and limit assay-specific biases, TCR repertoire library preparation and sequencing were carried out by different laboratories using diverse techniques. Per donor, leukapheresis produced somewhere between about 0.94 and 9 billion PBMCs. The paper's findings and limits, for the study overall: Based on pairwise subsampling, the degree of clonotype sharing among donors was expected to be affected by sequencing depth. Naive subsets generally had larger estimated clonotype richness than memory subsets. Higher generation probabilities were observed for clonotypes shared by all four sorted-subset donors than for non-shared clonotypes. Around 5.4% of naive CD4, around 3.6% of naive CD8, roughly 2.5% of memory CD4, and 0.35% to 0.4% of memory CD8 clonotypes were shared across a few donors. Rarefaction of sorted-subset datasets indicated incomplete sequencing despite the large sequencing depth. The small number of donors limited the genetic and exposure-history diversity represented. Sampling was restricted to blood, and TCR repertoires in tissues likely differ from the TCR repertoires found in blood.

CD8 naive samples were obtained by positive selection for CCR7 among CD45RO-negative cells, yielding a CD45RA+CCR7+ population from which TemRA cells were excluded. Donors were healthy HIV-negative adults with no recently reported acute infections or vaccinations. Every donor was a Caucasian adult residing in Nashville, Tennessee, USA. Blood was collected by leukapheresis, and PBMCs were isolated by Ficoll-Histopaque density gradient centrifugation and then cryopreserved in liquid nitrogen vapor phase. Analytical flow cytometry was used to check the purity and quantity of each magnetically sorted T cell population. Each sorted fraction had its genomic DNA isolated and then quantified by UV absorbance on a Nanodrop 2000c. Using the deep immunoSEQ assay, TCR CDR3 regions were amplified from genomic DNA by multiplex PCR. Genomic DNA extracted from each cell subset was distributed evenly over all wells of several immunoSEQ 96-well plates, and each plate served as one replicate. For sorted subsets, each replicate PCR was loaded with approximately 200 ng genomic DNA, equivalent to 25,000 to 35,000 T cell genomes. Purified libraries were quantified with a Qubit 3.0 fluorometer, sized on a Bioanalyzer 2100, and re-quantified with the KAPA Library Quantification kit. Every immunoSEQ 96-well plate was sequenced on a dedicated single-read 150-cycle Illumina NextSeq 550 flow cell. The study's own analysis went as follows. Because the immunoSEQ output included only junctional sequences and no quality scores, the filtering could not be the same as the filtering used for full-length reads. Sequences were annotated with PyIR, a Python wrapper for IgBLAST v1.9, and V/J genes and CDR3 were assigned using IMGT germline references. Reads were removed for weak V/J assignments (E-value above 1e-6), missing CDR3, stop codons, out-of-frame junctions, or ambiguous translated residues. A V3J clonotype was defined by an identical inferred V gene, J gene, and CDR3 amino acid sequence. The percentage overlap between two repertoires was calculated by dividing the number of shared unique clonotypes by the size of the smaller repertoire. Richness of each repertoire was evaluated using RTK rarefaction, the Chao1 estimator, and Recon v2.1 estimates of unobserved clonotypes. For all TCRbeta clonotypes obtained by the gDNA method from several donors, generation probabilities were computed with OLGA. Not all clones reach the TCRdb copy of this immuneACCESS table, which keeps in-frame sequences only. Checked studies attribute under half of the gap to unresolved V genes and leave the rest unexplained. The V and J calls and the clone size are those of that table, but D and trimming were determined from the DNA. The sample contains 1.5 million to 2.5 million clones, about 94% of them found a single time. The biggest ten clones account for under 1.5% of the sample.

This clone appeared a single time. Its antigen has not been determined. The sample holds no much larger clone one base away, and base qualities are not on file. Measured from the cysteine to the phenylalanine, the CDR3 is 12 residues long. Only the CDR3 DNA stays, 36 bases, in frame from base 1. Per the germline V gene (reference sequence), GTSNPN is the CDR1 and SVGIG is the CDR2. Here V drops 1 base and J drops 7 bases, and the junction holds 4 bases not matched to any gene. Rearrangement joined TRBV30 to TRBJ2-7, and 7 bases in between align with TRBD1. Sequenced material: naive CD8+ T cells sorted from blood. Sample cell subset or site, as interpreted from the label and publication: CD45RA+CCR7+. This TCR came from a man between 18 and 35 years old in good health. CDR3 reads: CAWSATGEEQYF. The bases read TGTGCCTGGAGTGCCACAGGGGAAGAGCAGTACTTC.